The 21 T cell receptor beta chains presented below share a single source sample, sequenced in a study of blood T cell repertoires in COVID-19. Sequencing was performed with immunoSEQ multiplex PCR; in TCRdb, only in-frame clones are kept and a portion is missing. The sample lists about 270,000 clones; around 90% were seen once. Sequenced sample: PBMCs or T cells enriched from blood (not recorded which). The receptor source for this set is a man aged 40-49 years who had been exposed to COVID-19.

This chain joins TRBV28 and TRBJ2-3; 12 nucleotides line up with TRBD2. CDR3 size: 19 residues. The V segment lost 3 bases and the J segment 1 base; nucleotides outside the gene matches: 11. The germline gives CDR1 MDHEN, CDR2 SYDVKM. The DNA of the CDR3 is TGTGCCAGCAGTTTTTCTCAGGCCGGGACTAGCGGGCGCACAGATACGCAGTATTTT. This codes for CASSFSQAGTSGRTDTQYF.

CDR3 protein: CASSVKAFYEQYF. In DNA, the CDR3 is TGTGCCAGCAGTGTCAAAGCGTTCTACGAGCAGTACTTC. The chain combines TRBV2 with TRBJ2-7; no clear D gene. The germline gives CDR1 SNHLY, CDR2 FYNNEI. CDR3 length equals 13 residues. The V end was cut by 4 bases, the J end by 3 bases, with 10 bases between.

This chain links TRBV27 with TRBJ2-7, with 7 bases lining up with TRBD2. CDR3 length equals 14 residues. The V gene end was trimmed by 3 bases and the J gene end by 5 bases; junction bases not matched to a gene: 7. Germline assignment: CDR1 MNHEY and CDR2 SMNVEV (reference sequence). For the CDR3, the DNA is TGTGCCAGCAGTTTTCGCGGGAGTATCCACGAGCAGTACTTC. It yields the protein CASSFRGSIHEQYF.

This clone was picked up one time. V is TRBV2 and J is TRBJ2-3; weak D call: TRBD1 (5 bases). CDR3 length: 14 amino acids. Deletions cut 11 bases from V and 1 base from J, with 16 bases between. From germline, CDR1 is SNHLY and CDR2 FYNNEI. The CDR3 bases are TGTGCCTTTTTTGGGGCAGGGCGCACAGATACGCAGTATTTT. This sequence encodes CAFFGAGRTDTQYF. Drawing the rest from reference TRBV2 and TRBJ2-3, the complete variable domain is EPEVTQTPSHQVTQMGQEVILRCVPISNHLYFYWYRQILGQKVEFLVSFYNNEISEKSEIFDDQFSVERPDGSNFTLKIRSTKLEDSAMYFCAFFGAGRTDTQYFGPGTRLTVL.

The V and J genes are TRBV5-1 and TRBJ1-4, with D unresolved. This CDR3 is 17 amino acids long. Trimming stripped 0 bases from V and 0 bases from J, with 12 bases between. Germline V gene data show CDR1 as SGHRS and CDR2 as YFSETQ. CDR3 loop: CASSLVPGSATNEKLFF. CDR3 sequence (DNA): TGCGCCAGCAGCTTGGTCCCGGGGTCTGCAACTAATGAAAAACTGTTTTTT.

The chain couples TRBV11-3 to TRBJ2-7; D may be TRBD2 (5 bases). Trimming stripped 5 bases from V and 2 bases from J, with 13 bases between. The CDR3 contains 14 residues. Germline assignment: CDR1 SGHNT and CDR2 YENEEA. CDR3 sequence: CASSPDERPYEQYF. In DNA form, the CDR3 reads TGTGCCAGCAGCCCCGACGAGCGGCCCTACGAGCAGTACTTC.

The chain carries TRBV28 and TRBJ1-2; 7 bases map to TRBD1. The V gene end was trimmed by 10 bases and the J gene end by 3 bases; junction bases not matched to a gene: 5. This CDR3 has 12 amino acids. The germline gives CDR1 MDHEN, CDR2 SYDVKM. The CDR3 sequence: CATEQGHYGYTF. In DNA form, the CDR3 reads TGTGCCACAGAACAGGGGCACTATGGCTACACCTTC.

The V and J genes are TRBV9 and TRBJ1-1; TRBD1 matches 7 bases. The CDR3 totals 14 residues. The V gene's germline CDR1 is SGDLS and CDR2 YYNGEE. Trimming at V came to 4 bases and at J to 0 bases, leaving 3 bases not matched to a gene. The CDR3 reads CASSPGQMNTEAFF. The CDR3 coding sequence is TGTGCCAGCAGCCCGGGACAGATGAACACTGAAGCTTTCTTT.

This clone occurred a few times. The V and J genes are TRBV4-1 and TRBJ1-1; D is ambiguous. CDR3 length equals 14 residues. Trimming stripped 0 bases from V and 8 bases from J, with 13 bases between. Germline V lookup: CDR1 MGHRA, CDR2 YSYEKL. The CDR3 nucleotides are TGCGCCAGCAGCCAAGACTCGGCGGAGGCGGAAGCTTTCTTT. This codes for CASSQDSAEAEAFF.

The genes are TRBV3-1 (or the pseudogene TRBV3-2) and TRBJ1-1; D not certain. V was trimmed by 1 base and J by 1 base, leaving 10 bases between them. Per the germline V gene, CDR1 is LGHDT and CDR2 is YNNKEL (reference sequence). CDR3 size: 15 residues. DNA of the CDR3: TGTGCCAGCAGCCAAGCCCGTATTTGGAACACTGAAGCTTTCTTT. This encodes CASSQARIWNTEAFF.

This chain joins TRBV6-1 and TRBJ2-7, with 7 bases matching TRBD2. V shed 1 base and J 3 bases; nucleotides not matched to a gene: 6. Per germline, CDR1 MNHNS and CDR2 SASEGT. The CDR3 has 15 residues. This chain's CDR3 is CASSEGYGLDYEQYF. The CDR3 DNA is TGTGCCAGCAGTGAAGGTTACGGACTAGACTACGAGCAGTACTTC.

The table lists this clone with a count of one. The gene calls are TRBV7-9 and TRBJ2-7, with 11 bases lining up with TRBD1. The V gene end was trimmed by 5 bases and the J gene end by 4 bases; junction bases not matched to a gene: 13. The CDR3 has 17 residues. Germline V gene sequence: CDR1 SEHNR, CDR2 FQNEAQ (reference sequence). CDR3 amino acids: CASSLLVGTGGSYEQYF. Written as DNA, the CDR3 is TGTGCCAGCAGCCTCCTCGTCGGGACAGGGGGTTCGTACGAGCAGTACTTC. Filled out from reference TRBV7-9 and TRBJ2-7, the complete variable domain reads DTGVSQNPRHKITKRGQNVTFRCDPISEHNRLYWYRQTLGQGPEFLTYFQNEAQLEKSRLLSDRFSAERPKGSFSTLEIQRTEQGDSAMYLCASSLLVGTGGSYEQYFGPGTRLTVT.

Comments on this clone: The same CDR3 arises from other DNA sequences in this sample as well. J is TRBJ1-3 and V is TRBV30; D possibly corresponds to TRBD1 (5 bases). Trimming took off 0 bases at V and 2 bases at J, with 11 bases between the two ends. Germline values: CDR1 GTSNPN, CDR2 SVGIG (reference sequence). This CDR3 comprises 15 residues. CDR3 sequence reads: CAWSVLGGTGNTIYF. CDR3 nucleotides: TGTGCCTGGAGTGTACTGGGGGGGACTGGAAACACCATATATTTT.

The rearrangement links TRBV28 to TRBJ2-3; TRBD1 matches at 10 bases. This CDR3 is built from 16 residues. Trimming removed 8 bases from V and 4 bases from J; junction bases left unmatched: 12. Per the germline V gene, CDR1 is MDHEN and CDR2 is SYDVKM. This CDR3 reads CASEFAGTGVSDTQYF. CDR3 DNA: TGTGCCAGCGAATTCGCCGGGACAGGGGTGTCAGATACGCAGTATTTT.

The J gene is TRBJ1-6, the V gene TRBV5-4; D gene unclear. The ends were cut back, 0 bases at V and 9 bases at J, with 10 bases in the middle. This CDR3 comprises 14 residues. Germline CDR1 reads SGHNT; CDR2 reads YYREEE (reference sequence). DNA of the CDR3: TGTGCCAGCAGCTTGGCGGGTTACGGTTCACCCCTCCACTTT. Translation gives CASSLAGYGSPLHF.

V usage is TRBV6-4 and J usage is TRBJ1-2; the D is unclear. Looked up from germline, CDR1 is MRHNA and CDR2 is SNTAGT. This CDR3 contains 17 residues. Trimming pared 3 bases from V and 1 base from J, leaving 18 bases between. The CDR3 DNA is TGTGCCAGCAGTGAAGTCGGCGGCGGAAAATATAACTATGGCTACACCTTC. This codes for CASSEVGGGKYNYGYTF.

The chain links TRBV11-2 to TRBJ2-1, with a tentative D call TRBD2 (5 bases). The germline V gene encodes CDR1 SGHAT and CDR2 FQNNGV. Trimming shortened V by 5 bases and J by 5 bases, and 10 bases separated the two germline ends. The CDR3 has 13 amino acids. CDR3 residues: CASSNRGDNEQFF. The CDR3 nucleotides read TGTGCCAGCAGCAACCGGGGTGACAATGAGCAGTTCTTC.

This chain uses TRBV5-1 with TRBJ1-1; no reliable D call. The CDR3 is 16 residues long. CDR1 SGHRS and CDR2 YFSETQ come from the germline V gene. The V gene lost 0 bases and the J gene lost 4 bases, with 16 bases spanning the gap. CDR3 amino acids: CASSLGAGRISTEAFF. DNA of the CDR3: TGCGCCAGCAGCTTGGGCGCGGGAAGGATTTCCACTGAAGCTTTCTTT.

The chain recombines TRBV12-3 or TRBV12-4 with TRBJ1-1; 10 nucleotides agree with TRBD1. This CDR3 spans 13 amino acids. V dropped 8 bases and J dropped 4; count of bases not matched to a gene: 4. The CDR3 sequence is CASGQGVVTEAFF. The CDR3 nucleotides are TGTGCCAGCGGACAGGGGGTTGTCACTGAAGCTTTCTTT.

In nucleotides, the CDR3 is TGTGCCAGTAGTATTGGTTGGAGCTCTGGAAACACCATATATTTT. Translating gives CASSIGWSSGNTIYF. The J gene is TRBJ1-3, the V gene TRBV19; D is uncertain. CDR1 is LNHDA and CDR2 is SQIVND in the germline V gene (reference sequence). V was clipped by 3 bases and J by 0 bases, with 9 bases between them. CDR3 length equals 15 residues.

In this sample, this clone turned up once. The chain employs TRBV20-1 and TRBJ2-5; 7 bases align to TRBD2. Germline loops: CDR1 DFQATT, CDR2 SNEGSKA (reference sequence). The CDR3 has 15 residues. The V and J ends lost 3 bases and 5 bases, in that order; junction bases with no gene match: 12. The CDR3 region has the DNA TGCAGTGCTAGTGCACTGGGCGGGAGCGGTGAGACCCAGTACTTC. Protein sequence: CSASALGGSGETQYF.